Included here is one TCR beta chain sequence, with context. The antigen is not known. The sample comes from a study of T cell repertoires in cytomegalovirus infection. About the study: Evidence of both CMV infection and a matching HLA type came from public TCR beta signatures. Regarding the study as a whole: Public TCR beta family frequency separated CMV-and-HLA carriers, including in an independent cohort. Ex vivo responses were dominated by HLA-C-restricted CMV-specific TCR beta clonotypes.

Trimming took off 2 bases at V and 5 bases at J, with 14 bases between the two ends. Germline CDR1 and CDR2: MNHEY and SMNVEV (reference sequence). CDR3 length equals 15 residues. MiXCR, applied by TCRdb to the reads, yields one record per CDR3 protein. The sample yields about 37,000 distinct CDR3 sequences, less than 60% seen once. The TCR was taken from a human donor in good health (CMV status not recorded). Some clones in this sample may be carry-over from other donors' samples. The sample here was CD8+ T cells from cultured PBMCs, taken from culture after CMV antigen stimulation. The chain uses TRBV27 and TRBJ2-3, with a tentative D call TRBD1 (5 bases). CDR3 bases: TGTGCCAGCAGTTTACGGGTCCCTCAGGGAGATACGCAGTATTTT. Its translation: CASSLRVPQGDTQYF.